Sequencing of this TCR beta chain was carried out in a study of shared clonotypes between healthy human individuals. The method was immunoSEQ multiplex PCR; TCRdb's version includes in-frame clones alone and lacks a portion of them. The sample records over a million clones, approximately 80% being singletons. V lost 1 base, J lost 2 bases, and 4 bases stayed unmatched. The germline V gene has CDR1 SGHNT and CDR2 YYREEE (reference sequence). The CDR3 sequence is 16 residues long. This clonotype was obtained from a man aged 18 to 30 in good health. Some clones in this sample may be carry-over from other donors' samples. The chain links TRBV5-4 to TRBJ2-1, with TRBD2 matching 9 bases. Material: memory CD4+ T cells from PBMCs. Subset reported: CD45RA-negative fraction. This CDR3 is CASSLPGGRAYNEQFF. The CDR3 coding sequence is TGTGCCAGCAGCTTGCCTGGCGGGAGGGCCTACAATGAGCAGTTCTTC. The whole variable domain, remainder taken from reference TRBV5-4 and TRBJ2-1, is ETGVTQSPTHLIKTRGQQVTLRCSSQSGHNTVSWYQQALGQGPQFIFQYYREEENGRGNFPPRFSGLQFPNYSSELNVNALELDDSALYLCASSLPGGRAYNEQFFGPGTRLTVL.